This T cell receptor beta chain was observed in a study of blood T cell repertoires in COVID-19. Study details: Sample material is recorded as cDNA or gDNA derived from T cells, B-cell-depleted T cells, or PBMCs.

In the authors' methods: Amplification of reference gene primers was used by the study to estimate nucleated cell counts. TCRdb keeps only in-frame clones here, not all; method: immunoSEQ multiplex PCR. That table is the source of V, J and clone size, and D and trimming were worked out from the DNA. Among roughly 250,000 clones listed, 80% to 90% were seen once. The V and J ends lost 10 bases and 8 bases, in that order; junction bases with no gene match: 7. The CDR3 consists of 12 residues. Per the germline V gene, CDR1 is SEHNR and CDR2 is FQNEAQ (reference sequence). The chain uses TRBV7-9 and TRBJ1-1, with 10 bases lining up with TRBD1. Sequences were obtained from peripheral blood. The receptor was isolated from a man aged 40-49 years with acute or convalescent COVID-19. CDR3 region: CAIFDRGPEAFF. CDR3 bases: TGTGCCATCTTCGACAGGGGGCCCGAAGCTTTCTTT.